This T cell receptor (beta chain) is from a study of blood T cell repertoires in COVID-19. V lost 0 bases and J 5 bases, leaving 12 bases between the germline ends. Germline values: CDR1 SGHNT, CDR2 YYREEE (reference sequence). The CDR3 contains 15 residues. In this sample, this clone turned up a few times. Sequencing used immunoSEQ multiplex PCR; TCRdb keeps in-frame clones, though not all of them. The repertoire holds about 150,000 clones, with around 84% as singletons. Input material: peripheral blood. The genes are TRBV5-4 and TRBJ2-1, with a weak D call TRBD1 (5 bases). The clonotype comes from a human donor in a cohort sampled during active COVID-19. The chain's CDR3 is CASSLAGPIDNEQFF. The CDR3, as DNA: TGTGCCAGCAGCTTGGCAGGGCCCATCGACAATGAGCAGTTCTTC.